The 14 T cell receptor beta chains listed next were all sequenced from one sample in a study of control samples from healthy donors and cancer patients. Using immunoSEQ multiplex PCR, the repertoire was profiled, and TCRdb retains in-frame clones only, with some absent. Found here are 130,000 to 150,000 clones, roughly 90% of them singletons; the top ten hold about 10%. The sample comprised blood. The receptors come from a young man in good health.

The CDR3 here is CASSLGGLGTGELFF. The CDR3 region has the DNA TGTGCCAGCAGCTTGGGGGGTTTGGGCACCGGGGAGCTGTTTTTT. The gene calls are TRBV5-6 and TRBJ2-2; no clear D gene. Germline V gene sequence: CDR1 SGHDT, CDR2 YYEEEE. This CDR3 is built from 15 residues. Trimming stripped 0 bases from V and 4 bases from J, with 10 bases between.

The rearrangement links TRBV5-1 to TRBJ2-2, with D possibly matching TRBD1 (5 bases). Trimming pared 3 bases from V and 4 bases from J, leaving 19 bases between. The CDR3 is 17 amino acids. The germline gives CDR1 SGHRS, CDR2 YFSETQ. The CDR3 spells CASSSTTVRGSTGELFF. CDR3 nucleotide sequence: TGCGCCAGCAGCTCGACGACTGTTAGGGGCAGCACCGGGGAGCTGTTTTTT.

This chain connects TRBV6-4 to TRBJ1-2; D is uncertain. This CDR3 region has 14 residues. Germline V gene sequence: CDR1 MRHNA, CDR2 SNTAGT. Trimming pared 2 bases from V and 2 bases from J, leaving 9 bases between. The chain's CDR3 is CASSDRILNYGYTF. Written as DNA, the CDR3 is TGTGCCAGCAGTGACAGGATTTTGAACTATGGCTACACCTTC.

V is TRBV7-3 and J is TRBJ2-7, with 14 nucleotides matching TRBD2. CDR3 length: 18 amino acids. The J segment lost 3 bases and the V segment lost 4 bases, leaving 11 bases of the junction unmatched. The germline V gene encodes CDR1 SGHTA and CDR2 FQGTGA. The CDR3: CASSWTSGRKEENYEQYF. The CDR3 DNA is TGTGCCAGCAGCTGGACTAGCGGGAGGAAAGAAGAAAACTACGAGCAGTACTTC. The full variable domain, in which reference TRBV7-3 and TRBJ2-7 provide the parts outside the CDR3, is GAGVSQTPSNKVTEKGKYVELRCDPISGHTALYWYRQSLGQGPEFLIYFQGTGAADDSGLPNDRFFAVRPEGSVSTLKIQRTERGDSAVYLCASSWTSGRKEENYEQYFGPGTRLTVT.

This chain connects TRBV28 to TRBJ1-2; D unclear. Germline CDR1 and CDR2: MDHEN and SYDVKM. The CDR3 is 13 residues long. V was cut by 5 bases and J by 5 bases, with 12 bases left in between. Here the CDR3 DNA reads TGTGCCAGCAGTATAGCAGGAAGTTATGGCTACACCTTC. Protein: CASSIAGSYGYTF.

This chain connects TRBV2 to TRBJ2-4; no reliable D call. The CDR3 spans 17 residues. V lost 3 bases, J lost 0 bases, and 15 bases lay in between. In germline, CDR1 is SNHLY, CDR2 FYNNEI. CDR3: CASSDKDFLLAKNIQYF. CDR3 bases: TGTGCCAGCAGTGACAAGGATTTCTTATTAGCCAAAAACATTCAGTACTTC. Variable domain in full (rest from reference TRBV2 and TRBJ2-4): EPEVTQTPSHQVTQMGQEVILRCVPISNHLYFYWYRQILGQKVEFLVSFYNNEISEKSEIFDDQFSVERPDGSNFTLKIRSTKLEDSAMYFCASSDKDFLLAKNIQYFGAGTRLSVL.

This sequence joins TRBV7-2 and TRBJ1-6; maybe TRBD1 (6 bases). The CDR3 consists of 16 residues. Trimming took 2 bases from V and 6 from J, leaving 14 bases between them. Germline V CDR1 and CDR2: SGHTA, FQGNSA. CDR3 region: CASSLLSGATNSPLHF. The CDR3 DNA sequence: TGTGCCAGCAGCTTATTATCGGGGGCAACTAATTCACCCCTCCACTTT.

This clone was counted a single time. The gene calls are TRBV20-1 and TRBJ1-2; D may be TRBD1 (6 bases). Germline-derived CDR1 and CDR2 are DFQATT and SNEGSKA (reference sequence). The CDR3 is 14 amino acids. With 3 bases removed from V and 8 bases from J, the gap between germline ends came to 19 bases. The CDR3 here is CSASIGGWTGGYTF. CDR3 coding DNA: TGCAGTGCTAGTATCGGGGGCTGGACTGGAGGCTACACCTTC.

The chain combines TRBV3-1 (or the pseudogene TRBV3-2) with TRBJ2-2, with 9 bases fitting TRBD1. With V trimmed by 4 bases and J by 4 bases, 7 bases remained unmatched. The V gene's germline CDR1 is LGHDT and CDR2 YNNKEL (reference sequence). The CDR3 length is 16 residues. In nucleotides, the CDR3 is TGTGCCAGCAGCCCACGGACAGGGGTGATCACCGGGGAGCTGTTTTTT. This gives the protein CASSPRTGVITGELFF.

V is TRBV18 and J is TRBJ2-7; TRBD1 aligns across 8 bases. From germline, CDR1 is KGHSH and CDR2 LQKENI. With 2 bases clipped from V and 1 base from J, the junction kept 13 bases outside the gene matches. The CDR3 sequence is 18 residues long. In DNA, the CDR3 is TGTGCCAGCTCACCATCGGCCCAGGGGGCAGTTCGGTCCTACGAGCAGTACTTC. Translation gives CASSPSAQGAVRSYEQYF. Full variable domain (missing parts from reference TRBV18 and TRBJ2-7): NAGVMQNPRHLVRRRGQEARLRCSPMKGHSHVYWYRQLPEEGLKFMVYLQKENIIDESGMPKERFSAEFPKEGPSILRIQQVVRGDSAAYFCASSPSAQGAVRSYEQYFGPGTRLTVT.

The chain has TRBV19 and TRBJ2-2; perhaps TRBD1 as D (6 bases). Trimming left V 7 bases short and J 5 bases short, with 20 bases between. Looked up from germline, CDR1 is LNHDA and CDR2 is SQIVND (reference sequence). This CDR3 has 16 amino acids. CDR3 sequence reads: CASTPVLGQGTGELFF. CDR3 coding DNA: TGTGCCAGTACCCCAGTCCTAGGGCAGGGGACCGGGGAGCTGTTTTTT.

The V and J genes are TRBV7-9 and TRBJ1-1; D is perhaps TRBD1 (6 bases). This CDR3 spans 17 amino acids. Trimming cost V 4 bases and J 0 bases, with 18 bases left between them. The germline V gene has CDR1 SEHNR and CDR2 FQNEAQ (reference sequence). The CDR3 coding sequence is TGTGCCAGCAGCTCAGGGACGGGACAATTCATGAACACTGAAGCTTTCTTT. This codes for CASSSGTGQFMNTEAFF.

A single count supports this clone. The chain uses TRBV7-9 and TRBJ2-7; 8 bases match TRBD1. V lost 6 bases and J lost 2; bases outside the gene matches: 6. Germline CDR1 reads SEHNR; CDR2 reads FQNEAQ (reference sequence). The CDR3 has 14 residues. For the CDR3, the DNA is TGTGCCAGCAGTAAGGACAGGGCGACCTACGAGCAGTACTTC. Its protein is CASSKDRATYEQYF.

The chain carries TRBV7-9 and TRBJ2-7, with unresolved D. Looked up from germline, CDR1 is SEHNR and CDR2 is FQNEAQ (reference sequence). The V end lost 5 bases, the J end lost 4 bases, and 6 bases lay between the germline ends. The CDR3 totals 11 residues. The CDR3 coding sequence is TGTGCCAGCAGCAGCGAGTACGAGCAGTACTTC. It is translated as CASSSEYEQYF.